One T cell receptor beta chain is described in this entry. Its matching antigen is unknown. Looked up from germline, CDR1 is SQVTM and CDR2 is ANQGSEA. The CDR3 is 18 residues long. V gave up 0 bases and J gave up 4 bases; unmatched junction bases: 15. From RNA transcripts, TCR beta CDR3 regions were amplified. TCR CDR3 regions were first amplified by RT-PCR with HTBI primers. Using its own MiXCR run on the multiplex PCR reads, TCRdb lists one record per CDR3 protein. The data contain a few hundred thousand distinct CDR3 sequences, 15% to 20% of them singletons. This sample stems from a study of T cells in Graves' hyperthyroidism and ophthalmopathy. As for the study in general: Any treatment followed the collection of peripheral blood at initial diagnosis.

General observations from the study: With a median lead of around 5.9 months before onset, the model predicted ophthalmopathy. Blood also held most thyroid clonotypes expanded beyond 0.001.

This chain uses TRBV29-1 with TRBJ2-3, with 8 bases that match TRBD2. The TCR originated in a woman in her 50s with Graves' hyperthyroidism. Sequences were obtained from blood. CDR3 residues: CSVEDWSTGGRGADTQYF. The CDR3 DNA follows: TGCAGCGTTGAAGATTGGAGTACGGGGGGGCGCGGAGCAGATACGCAGTATTTT.